These 14 T cell receptor beta chains came from one sample sequenced in a study of blood T cell repertoires in COVID-19. Data came from immunoSEQ multiplex PCR; TCRdb stores just in-frame clones and leaves some out. The data hold about 140,000 clones, with roughly 80% observed a single time. The specimen was peripheral blood. These receptors were obtained from a human donor in a cohort sampled during active COVID-19.

V gene TRBV30 combines with J gene TRBJ2-2; D is ambiguous. The CDR3 covers 13 residues. The V gene's germline CDR1 is GTSNPN and CDR2 SVGIG (reference sequence). The germline V and J ends were trimmed by 1 base and 3 bases, with 6 bases remaining between them. The CDR3 DNA sequence: TGTGCCTGGAGTGCAGGCCACACCGGGGAGCTGTTTTTT. It is translated as CAWSAGHTGELFF.

This clone was counted only a few times. The chain links TRBV28 to TRBJ1-5, with 10 bases matching TRBD1. The CDR3 runs to 18 residues. With V trimmed by 6 bases and J by 0 bases, 11 bases remained unmatched. Germline CDR1 reads MDHEN; CDR2 reads SYDVKM. The CDR3 loop is CASRHAGTGAYSNQPQHF. CDR3 DNA sequence: TGTGCCAGCAGACACGCCGGGACAGGGGCTTATAGCAATCAGCCCCAGCATTTT.

V is TRBV11-1 and J is TRBJ1-2; D may be TRBD1 (5 bases). Germline CDR1 SGHAT, CDR2 FQDESV (reference sequence). CDR3 length: 13 residues. Between the trimmed V and J ends, which lost 5 bases and 2 bases, there was a span of 9 bases. The CDR3 coding sequence is TGTGCCAGCAGCGCAGCAGGGAACTATGGCTACACCTTC. Translated, it gives CASSAAGNYGYTF.

This clone appeared a few times. The chain carries TRBV2 and TRBJ1-3; perhaps TRBD1 as D (5 bases). Trimming removed 3 bases from V and 0 bases from J, with 9 bases in between. Germline assignment: CDR1 SNHLY and CDR2 FYNNEI. The CDR3 is 15 residues long. CDR3 region: CASSDQGISGNTIYF. In DNA form, the CDR3 reads TGTGCCAGCAGTGATCAGGGCATCTCTGGAAACACCATATATTTT. Looking up the rest from reference TRBV2 and TRBJ1-3 gives the full variable domain: EPEVTQTPSHQVTQMGQEVILRCVPISNHLYFYWYRQILGQKVEFLVSFYNNEISEKSEIFDDQFSVERPDGSNFTLKIRSTKLEDSAMYFCASSDQGISGNTIYFGEGSWLTVV.

The V and J genes are TRBV5-6 and TRBJ1-1; tentatively, D is TRBD1 (5 bases). This CDR3 is built from 13 residues. Germline CDR1 is SGHDT and CDR2 is YYEEEE. Trimming removed 0 bases at V and 8 bases at J, with 11 bases between. The CDR3 sequence: CASSLERGGEAFF. In DNA, the CDR3 is TGTGCCAGCAGCTTGGAAAGGGGTGGAGAAGCTTTCTTT.

This chain connects TRBV5-1 to TRBJ1-4, with TRBD1 matching 9 bases. Germline V lookup: CDR1 SGHRS, CDR2 YFSETQ. With V trimmed by 4 bases and J by 8 bases, 6 bases remained unmatched. This CDR3 has 14 amino acids. CDR3 sequence reads: CASSRGQGPEKLFF. DNA for the CDR3: TGCGCCAGCAGCCGAGGACAGGGGCCGGAAAAACTGTTTTTT.

The V call is TRBV2, the J call TRBJ1-4; 10 bases fit TRBD1. The V gene's germline CDR1 is SNHLY and CDR2 FYNNEI. The CDR3 length is 14 residues. V shed 5 bases and J 8 bases; nucleotides not matched to a gene: 5. The CDR3 DNA reads as TGTGCCAGCAGTCGGGACAGGGGAGGGGAAAAACTGTTTTTT. As protein: CASSRDRGGEKLFF.

The chain combines TRBV3-1 (or the pseudogene TRBV3-2) with TRBJ2-1; TRBD2 agrees at 16 bases. The germline gives CDR1 LGHDT, CDR2 YNNKEL (reference sequence). This CDR3 has 15 amino acids. J was trimmed by 7 bases and V by 5 bases; bases with no gene match: 2. Here the CDR3 reads CASSLGLAGGNEQFF. The CDR3 DNA sequence: TGTGCCAGCAGCTTGGGACTAGCGGGGGGGAATGAGCAGTTCTTC.

V is TRBV2 and J is TRBJ2-1; D not certain. The CDR3 length is 13 residues. The ends were cut back, 6 bases at V and 4 bases at J, with 10 bases in the middle. In germline, CDR1 is SNHLY, CDR2 FYNNEI. CDR3 in DNA: TGTGCCAGCAGAGAAACATTATACAATGAGCAGTTCTTC. Translated: CASRETLYNEQFF.

The chain joins TRBV6-5 to TRBJ2-1; tentative D call: TRBD1 (6 bases). Trimming pared 0 bases from V and 7 bases from J, leaving 13 bases between. The V gene's germline CDR1 is MNHEY and CDR2 SVGAGI. This CDR3 has 15 amino acids. CDR3 DNA sequence: TGTGCCAGCAGTTACTCCGGCACCCAGGGGAATGAGCAGTTCTTC. The encoded protein is CASSYSGTQGNEQFF.

The rearrangement links TRBV9 to TRBJ1-1, with D possibly TRBD1 on 5 matching bases. Trimming stripped 0 bases from V and 6 bases from J, with 18 bases between. In germline, CDR1 is SGDLS, CDR2 YYNGEE. This CDR3 comprises 16 residues. This chain's CDR3 is CASSVGTGSSQSEAFF. CDR3 DNA: TGTGCCAGCAGCGTAGGAACAGGTAGCTCCCAGTCTGAAGCTTTCTTT.

This chain uses TRBV6-5 with TRBJ2-3; the D gene is possibly TRBD2 (6 bases). The V end lost 2 bases, the J end lost 2 bases, and 11 bases lay between the germline ends. CDR1 and CDR2 (germline): MNHEY, SVGAGI. The CDR3 has 15 residues. CDR3 nucleotides: TGTGCCAGCAGTTACGGGGGGAGAAACACAGATACGCAGTATTTT. Amino acid sequence: CASSYGGRNTDTQYF.

The chain is built from TRBV10-1 and TRBJ2-5, with 10 positions matching TRBD1. The germline V gene encodes CDR1 WNHNN and CDR2 SYGVQD (reference sequence). V lost 5 bases to trimming and J lost 4 bases; unmatched junction nucleotides: 16. The CDR3 extends over 18 amino acids. CDR3 DNA: TGCGCCAGCAGTTCCGGGACAGGGGTGATCGAGGAGGGAGAGACCCAGTACTTC. Amino acids: CASSSGTGVIEEGETQYF.

This chain joins TRBV20-1 and TRBJ1-2, with unresolved D. There are 11 residues in the CDR3. The germline CDR1 and CDR2 sequences are DFQATT and SNEGSKA (reference sequence). The CDR3 is CRAPANYGYTF. The CDR3 region has the DNA TGCCGCGCGCCGGCTAACTATGGCTACACCTTC.